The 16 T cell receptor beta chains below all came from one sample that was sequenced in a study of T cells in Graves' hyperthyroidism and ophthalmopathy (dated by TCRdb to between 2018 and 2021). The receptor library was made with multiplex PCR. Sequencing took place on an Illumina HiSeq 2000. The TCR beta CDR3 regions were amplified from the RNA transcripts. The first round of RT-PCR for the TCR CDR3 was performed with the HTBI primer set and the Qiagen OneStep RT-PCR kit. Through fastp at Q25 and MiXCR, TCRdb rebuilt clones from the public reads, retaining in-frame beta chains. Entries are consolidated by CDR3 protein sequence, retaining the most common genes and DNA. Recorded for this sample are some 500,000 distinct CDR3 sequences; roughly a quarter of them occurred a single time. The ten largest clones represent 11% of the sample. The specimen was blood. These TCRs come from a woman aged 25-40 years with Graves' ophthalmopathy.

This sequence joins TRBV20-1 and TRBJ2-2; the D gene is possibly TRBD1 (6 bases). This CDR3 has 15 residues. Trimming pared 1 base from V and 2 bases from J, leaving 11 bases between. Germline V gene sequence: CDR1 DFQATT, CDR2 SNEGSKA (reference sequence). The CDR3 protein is CSARGGHPNTGELFF. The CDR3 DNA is TGCAGTGCTAGAGGGGGACATCCAAACACCGGGGAGCTGTTTTTT.

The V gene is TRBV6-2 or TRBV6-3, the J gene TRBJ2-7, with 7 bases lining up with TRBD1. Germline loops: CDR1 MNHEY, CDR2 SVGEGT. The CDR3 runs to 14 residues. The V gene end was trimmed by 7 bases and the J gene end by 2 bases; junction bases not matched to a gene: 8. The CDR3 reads CASTLSRGTYEQYF. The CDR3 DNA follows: TGTGCCAGCACCCTATCCAGGGGGACCTACGAGCAGTACTTC.

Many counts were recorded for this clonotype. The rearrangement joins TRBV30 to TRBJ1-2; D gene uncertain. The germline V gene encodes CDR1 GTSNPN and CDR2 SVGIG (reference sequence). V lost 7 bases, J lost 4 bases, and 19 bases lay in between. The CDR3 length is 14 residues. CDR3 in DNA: TGTGCCTACCCTACTGTAGGTTTAAGCTATGGCTACACCTTC. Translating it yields CAYPTVGLSYGYTF.

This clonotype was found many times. The CDR3 sequence is CATSSPGMGLDYGYTF. CDR3 DNA sequence: TGTGCCACCAGCAGCCCAGGCATGGGTTTAGACTATGGCTACACCTTC. J is TRBJ1-2 and V is TRBV15; D uncertain. The V end lost 3 bases, the J end lost 3 bases, and 17 bases lay between the germline ends. CDR3 length: 16 residues. The germline CDR1 and CDR2 sequences are LNHNV and YYDKDF (reference sequence).

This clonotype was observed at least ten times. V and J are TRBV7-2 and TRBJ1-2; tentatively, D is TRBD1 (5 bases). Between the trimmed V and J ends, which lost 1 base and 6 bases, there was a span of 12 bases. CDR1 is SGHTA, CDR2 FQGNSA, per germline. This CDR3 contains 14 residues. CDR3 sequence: CASSLEQGRDGYTF. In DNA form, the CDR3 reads TGTGCCAGCAGCTTAGAGCAGGGCAGGGATGGCTACACCTTC.

The CDR3 region has the DNA TGTGCCAGCAGCTCGACAGAACACTCCTACGAGCAGTACTTC. Its translation is CASSSTEHSYEQYF. The chain couples TRBV28 to TRBJ2-7; D is perhaps TRBD1 (5 bases). Germline V CDR1 and CDR2: MDHEN, SYDVKM. CDR3 size: 14 residues. Trimming shortened V by 6 bases and J by 0 bases, and 12 bases separated the two germline ends.

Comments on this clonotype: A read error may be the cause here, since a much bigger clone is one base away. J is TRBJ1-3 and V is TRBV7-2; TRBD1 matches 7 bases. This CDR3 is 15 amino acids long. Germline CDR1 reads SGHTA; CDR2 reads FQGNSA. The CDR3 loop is CASSVNDRAGNTRYF. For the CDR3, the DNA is TGTGCCAGCAGCGTAAACGACAGGGCTGGAAACACCAGATATTTT.

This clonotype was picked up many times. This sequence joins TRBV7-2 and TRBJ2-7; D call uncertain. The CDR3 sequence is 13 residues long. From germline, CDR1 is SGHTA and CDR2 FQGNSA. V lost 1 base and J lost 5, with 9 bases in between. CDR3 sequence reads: CASSLVFADEQYF. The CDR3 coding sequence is TGTGCCAGCAGCTTAGTGTTTGCAGACGAGCAGTACTTC.

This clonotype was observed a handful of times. In DNA, the CDR3 is TGTGCCAGCAGCGGGGTTTTGGAGTATAGGGCAAGTGGCACTGAAGCTTTCTTT. Its protein is CASSGVLEYRASGTEAFF. The gene calls are TRBV9 and TRBJ1-1; D is undetermined. The CDR3 totals 18 residues. Trimming took 3 bases from V and 4 from J, leaving 25 bases between them. Germline-derived CDR1 and CDR2 are SGDLS and YYNGEE. Full variable domain (missing parts from reference TRBV9 and TRBJ1-1): DSGVTQTPKHLITATGQRVTLRCSPRSGDLSVYWYQQSLDQGLQFLIQYYNGEERAKGNILERFSAQQFPDLHSELNLSSLELGDSALYFCASSGVLEYRASGTEAFFGQGTRLTVV.

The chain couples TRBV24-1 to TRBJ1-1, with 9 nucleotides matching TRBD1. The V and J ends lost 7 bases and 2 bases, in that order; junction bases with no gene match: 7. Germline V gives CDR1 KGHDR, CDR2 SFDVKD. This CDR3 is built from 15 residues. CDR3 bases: TGTGCCACCAGAGATGTGACAGGGGGAAACACTGAAGCTTTCTTT. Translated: CATRDVTGGNTEAFF.

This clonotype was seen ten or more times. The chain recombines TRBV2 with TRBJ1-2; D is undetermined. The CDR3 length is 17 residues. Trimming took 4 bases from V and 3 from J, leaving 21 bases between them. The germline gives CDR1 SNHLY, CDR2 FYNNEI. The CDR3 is CASSVDQEYALYYGYTF. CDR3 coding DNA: TGTGCCAGCAGTGTTGACCAGGAGTATGCGCTCTACTATGGCTACACCTTC.

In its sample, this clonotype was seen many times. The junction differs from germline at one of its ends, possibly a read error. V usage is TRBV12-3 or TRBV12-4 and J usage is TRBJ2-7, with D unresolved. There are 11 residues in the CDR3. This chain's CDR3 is CASSFHRDTEF. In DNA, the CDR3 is TGTGCCAGCAGTTTCCACCGAGACACCGAGTTC.

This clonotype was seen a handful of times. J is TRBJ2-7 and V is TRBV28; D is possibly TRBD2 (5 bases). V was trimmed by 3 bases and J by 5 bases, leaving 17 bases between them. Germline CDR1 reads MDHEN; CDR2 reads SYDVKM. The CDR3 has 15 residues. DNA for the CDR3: TGTGCCAGCAGTTTGGATGGAAGCGGATGGGACGAGCAGTACTTC. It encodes CASSLDGSGWDEQYF.

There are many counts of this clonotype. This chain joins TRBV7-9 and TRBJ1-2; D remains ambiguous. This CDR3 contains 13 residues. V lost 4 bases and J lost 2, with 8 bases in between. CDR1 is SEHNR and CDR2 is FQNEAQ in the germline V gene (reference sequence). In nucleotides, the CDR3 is TGTGCCAGCAGCTCACCGAAAAACTATGGCTACACCTTC. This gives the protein CASSSPKNYGYTF.

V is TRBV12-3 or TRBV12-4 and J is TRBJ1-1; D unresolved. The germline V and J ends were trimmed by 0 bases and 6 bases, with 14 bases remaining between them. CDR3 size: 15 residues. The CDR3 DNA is TGTGCCAGCAGTTTAGCCGGTGGGTGGAGGTCTGAAGCTTTCTTT. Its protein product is CASSLAGGWRSEAFF.

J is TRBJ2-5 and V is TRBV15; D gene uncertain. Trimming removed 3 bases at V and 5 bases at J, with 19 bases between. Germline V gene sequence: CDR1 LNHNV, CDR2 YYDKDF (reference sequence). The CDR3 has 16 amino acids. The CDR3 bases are TGTGCCACCAGCAGGGGCCATGGATCTAAAGGGGAGACCCAGTACTTC. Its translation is CATSRGHGSKGETQYF.